The 5 T cell receptor beta chains below were found in one sample sequenced in a study of shared clonotypes between healthy human individuals. Produced via immunoSEQ multiplex PCR; TCRdb's table is partial and in-frame only. The sample includes 700,000 or so clones, about two thirds seen only once; the top ten take around 1.8%. Sequencing input: memory CD4+ T cells sorted from blood. The subset: CD45RA-negative fraction. These receptors came from a woman aged 25 to 45 in good health.

This sequence joins TRBV5-6 and TRBJ2-4, with a tentative D call TRBD1 (6 bases). From germline, CDR1 is SGHDT and CDR2 YYEEEE. V dropped 3 bases and J dropped 0 bases, with 10 bases sitting between them. This CDR3 has 15 amino acids. Here the CDR3 DNA reads TGTGCCAGCAGCTCAACGACAGGAGCCAAAAACATTCAGTACTTC. This translates into CASSSTTGAKNIQYF. Supplemented by reference TRBV5-6 and TRBJ2-4, the full variable domain reads DAGVTQSPTHLIKTRGQQVTLRCSPKSGHDTVSWYQQALGQGPQFIFQYYEEEERQRGNFPDRFSGHQFPNYSSELNVNALLLGDSALYLCASSSTTGAKNIQYFGAGTRLSVL.

The chain recombines TRBV5-1 with TRBJ1-1; 7 bases match TRBD1. CDR1 and CDR2 (germline): SGHRS, YFSETQ. CDR3 length: 18 residues. V shed 4 bases, J shed 0 bases, and the junction held 15 bases outside the gene matches. This chain's CDR3 is CASSRRTGGSVMNTEAFF. The DNA for the CDR3 is TGCGCCAGCAGCCGGCGGACAGGAGGGTCGGTCATGAACACTGAAGCTTTCTTT.

This clone was seen a few times. The V gene is TRBV19, the J gene TRBJ2-7, with 7 bases matching TRBD1. CDR1 and CDR2 from the germline V gene are LNHDA and SQIVND (reference sequence). This CDR3 has 11 residues. J lost 9 bases, V lost 5 bases, and 4 bases had no gene match. CDR3 sequence reads: CASSEGGVQYF. CDR3 in DNA: TGTGCCAGTAGTGAAGGGGGCGTGCAGTACTTC.

This sequence joins TRBV30 and TRBJ2-1, with 11 bases identical to TRBD2. The CDR3 is made up of 15 amino acids. The junction had 9 bases not matched to a gene; V was cut back by 2 bases and J by 9 bases. The germline V gene has CDR1 GTSNPN and CDR2 SVGIG (reference sequence). The CDR3 nucleotides are TGTGCCTGGAGTAGGGGTTTAGCGGGAGGGTTTGAGCAGTTCTTC. This encodes CAWSRGLAGGFEQFF.

The chain uses TRBV18 and TRBJ2-5, with 7 bases fitting TRBD1. Germline lookup yields CDR1 KGHSH and CDR2 LQKENI. The CDR3 contains 16 residues. The junction had 9 bases not matched to a gene; V was cut back by 1 base and J by 4 bases. DNA for the CDR3: TGTGCCAGCTCACCACTGTCACAGGGGAAGGGAGAGACCCAGTACTTC. Translated, it gives CASSPLSQGKGETQYF.